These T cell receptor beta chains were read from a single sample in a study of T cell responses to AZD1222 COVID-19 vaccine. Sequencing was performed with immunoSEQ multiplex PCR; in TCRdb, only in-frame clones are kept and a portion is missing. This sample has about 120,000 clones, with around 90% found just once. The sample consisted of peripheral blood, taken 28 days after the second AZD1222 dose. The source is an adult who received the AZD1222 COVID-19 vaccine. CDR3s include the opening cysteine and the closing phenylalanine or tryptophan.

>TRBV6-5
CASSYAPSGGAGEQFF
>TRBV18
CASSQSRDTEAFF
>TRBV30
CAWSEGGDYEQYF
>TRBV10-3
CAISESGAESPLHF
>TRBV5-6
CASSSLTGGSPYEKLFF
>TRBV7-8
CASSFGPGETQYF
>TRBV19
CASSPRTGGTEAFF
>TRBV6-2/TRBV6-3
CASSLLGGPGNEQFF
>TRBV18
CASSTSMGQADGYTF
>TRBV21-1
CASSRNRQGEAFF
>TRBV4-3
CASSQGRDRNSPLHF
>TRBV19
CASSIEDQPQHF
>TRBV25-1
CASSESPRQGANEKLFF
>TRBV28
CASSLEGGENTIYF
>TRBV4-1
CASSQGPGLAGGTDTQYF
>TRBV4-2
CASSQERERGAGELFF
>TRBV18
CASSPRGDNQPQHF
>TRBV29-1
CSVGQLFGYGYTF
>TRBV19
CASSTRDVQETQYF
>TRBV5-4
CASSLDRNYGYTF
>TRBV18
CASSPDARYTQYF
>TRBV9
CASSVVDRGRVGAFF
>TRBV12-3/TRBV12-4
CASSLTGEVGYTF
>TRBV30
CAWSGGGPSSYEQYF
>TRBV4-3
CASSRGYGYTF
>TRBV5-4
CASSVSGRSSYEQYF
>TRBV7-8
CASSLGSVPAGQFSGSNTEAFF
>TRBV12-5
CASGADRVNTEAFF
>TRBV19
CASTSSGRAPLSHEQFF
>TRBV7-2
CASRLTTGDRRNTIYF
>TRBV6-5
CASSYGGADTQYF
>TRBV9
CASSPHVSQETQYF
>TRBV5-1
CASSPRLNTEAFF
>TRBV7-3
CASSLLFRSEQYF
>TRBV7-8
CASSLSSATSRLNNEQFF
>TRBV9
CASSVSLNPGPPNTEAFF
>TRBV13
CASSLGGSYATNEKLFF
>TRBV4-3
CASSPQSRGSDTIYF
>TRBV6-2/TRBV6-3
CASSYLVQPQHF
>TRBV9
CASSEPRWRPQHF
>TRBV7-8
CASSLGGRGTGANVLTF
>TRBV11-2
CASSLAGKAYEQYF
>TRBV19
CASSIRTGPSTGANVLTF
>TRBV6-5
CASYRGGLDNSPLHF
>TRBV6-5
CASANSGEQYF
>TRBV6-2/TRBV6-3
CASSTAGTRVLTDTQYF
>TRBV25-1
CASSDGTPKAQYF
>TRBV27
CASSFLGMGTGDDEQYF
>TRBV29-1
CSGSQGGSTDTQYF
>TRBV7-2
CASSLDGRQYEQYF
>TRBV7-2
CASSSGQGNTGELFF
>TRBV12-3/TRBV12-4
CASSLADTQYF
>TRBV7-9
CASSLGTNTEAFF
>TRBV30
CAWSVGLYEQYF
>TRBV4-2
CASSLTGDEQFF